This T cell receptor (beta chain) was observed in a study of blood T cell repertoires in COVID-19. Study background: Some COVID-19 samples were acute and others convalescent; all came from the United States, Italy and Spain. Sources were T cells, B-cell-depleted T cells, or PBMCs; the material itself was cDNA or gDNA.

Deletions cut 0 bases from V and 3 bases from J, with 17 bases between. This CDR3 is 17 amino acids long. The germline gives CDR1 SGHNT, CDR2 YYREEE (reference sequence). As handled by the study authors: Reference gene primers were amplified, and this amplification served to estimate nucleated cell counts. Sequenced by immunoSEQ multiplex PCR; TCRdb stores in-frame clones only, minus some. V, J and clone size derive from that table, while D and trimming were established from the DNA sequence. The sample carries a few hundred thousand clones, 70% to 90% recorded once. The rearrangement uses TRBV5-4 and TRBJ2-3; possible D gene TRBD2, 6 bases. The material sequenced was peripheral blood. This sequence originates from a man between 18 and 29 years old with active or convalescent COVID-19. CDR3 residues: CASSLGWDSTTTDTQYF. The CDR3 nucleotides are TGTGCCAGCAGCTTGGGGTGGGACTCAACTACGACAGATACGCAGTATTTT.